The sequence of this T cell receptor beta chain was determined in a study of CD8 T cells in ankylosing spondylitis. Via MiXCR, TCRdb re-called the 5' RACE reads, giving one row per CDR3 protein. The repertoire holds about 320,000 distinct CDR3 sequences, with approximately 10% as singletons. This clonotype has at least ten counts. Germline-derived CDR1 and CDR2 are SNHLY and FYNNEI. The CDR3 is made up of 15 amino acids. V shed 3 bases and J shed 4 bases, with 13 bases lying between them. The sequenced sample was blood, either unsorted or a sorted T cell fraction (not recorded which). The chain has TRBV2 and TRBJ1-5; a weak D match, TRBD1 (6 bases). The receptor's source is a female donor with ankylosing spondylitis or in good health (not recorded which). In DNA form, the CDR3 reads TGTGCCAGCAGTGATAGCAGGGGCACAAATCAGCCCCAGCATTTT. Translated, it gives CASSDSRGTNQPQHF.